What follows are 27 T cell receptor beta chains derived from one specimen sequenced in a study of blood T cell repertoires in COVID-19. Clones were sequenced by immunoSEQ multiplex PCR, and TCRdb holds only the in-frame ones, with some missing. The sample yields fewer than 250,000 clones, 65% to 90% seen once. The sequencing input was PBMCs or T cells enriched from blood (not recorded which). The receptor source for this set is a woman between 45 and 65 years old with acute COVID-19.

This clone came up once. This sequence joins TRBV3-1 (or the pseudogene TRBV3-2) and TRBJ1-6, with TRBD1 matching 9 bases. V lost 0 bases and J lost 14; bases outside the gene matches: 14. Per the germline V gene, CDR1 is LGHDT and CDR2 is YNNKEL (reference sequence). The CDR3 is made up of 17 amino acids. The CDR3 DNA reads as TGTGCCAGCAGCCAAGATCCCGGACAGGGGCCCTTCTCTTCCCTCCACTTT. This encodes CASSQDPGQGPFSSLHF.

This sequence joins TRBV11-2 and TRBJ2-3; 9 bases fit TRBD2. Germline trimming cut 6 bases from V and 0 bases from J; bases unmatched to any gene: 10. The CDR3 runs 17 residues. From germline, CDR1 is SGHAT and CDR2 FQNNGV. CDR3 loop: CASRWGLAPTSTDTQYF. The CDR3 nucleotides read TGTGCCAGCAGATGGGGACTAGCTCCAACCAGCACAGATACGCAGTATTTT.

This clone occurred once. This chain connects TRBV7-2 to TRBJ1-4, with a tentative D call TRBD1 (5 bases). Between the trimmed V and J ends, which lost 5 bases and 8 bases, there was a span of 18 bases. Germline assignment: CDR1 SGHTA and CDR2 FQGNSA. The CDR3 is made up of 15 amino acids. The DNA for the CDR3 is TGTGCCAGCAGCGCCCTCGGGGGGATCGGCGAAAAACTGTTTTTT. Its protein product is CASSALGGIGEKLFF.

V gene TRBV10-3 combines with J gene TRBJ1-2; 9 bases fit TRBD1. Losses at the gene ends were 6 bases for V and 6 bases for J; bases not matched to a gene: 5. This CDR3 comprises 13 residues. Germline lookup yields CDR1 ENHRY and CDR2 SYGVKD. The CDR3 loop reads CAISRTGGDGYTF. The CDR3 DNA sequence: TGTGCCATCAGCCGTACAGGGGGCGATGGCTACACCTTC.

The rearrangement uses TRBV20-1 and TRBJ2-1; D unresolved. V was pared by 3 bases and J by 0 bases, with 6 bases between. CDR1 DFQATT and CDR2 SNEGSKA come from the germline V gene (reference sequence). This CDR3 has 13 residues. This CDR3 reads CSASGLSYNEQFF. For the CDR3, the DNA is TGCAGTGCTAGTGGGCTCTCCTACAATGAGCAGTTCTTC.

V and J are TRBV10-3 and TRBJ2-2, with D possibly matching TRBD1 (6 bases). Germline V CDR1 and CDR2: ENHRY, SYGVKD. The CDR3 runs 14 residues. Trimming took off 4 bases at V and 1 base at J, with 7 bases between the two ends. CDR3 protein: CAISVGQNTGELFF. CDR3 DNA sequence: TGTGCCATCAGTGTGGGACAGAACACCGGGGAGCTGTTTTTT.

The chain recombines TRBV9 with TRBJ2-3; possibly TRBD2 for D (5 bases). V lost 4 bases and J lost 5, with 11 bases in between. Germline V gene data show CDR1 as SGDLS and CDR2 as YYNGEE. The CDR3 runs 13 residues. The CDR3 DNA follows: TGTGCCAGCAGCCTTCGTGAGGGAGATACGCAGTATTTT. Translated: CASSLREGDTQYF. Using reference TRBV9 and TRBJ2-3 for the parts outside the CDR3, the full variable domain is DSGVTQTPKHLITATGQRVTLRCSPRSGDLSVYWYQQSLDQGLQFLIQYYNGEERAKGNILERFSAQQFPDLHSELNLSSLELGDSALYFCASSLREGDTQYFGPGTRLTVL.

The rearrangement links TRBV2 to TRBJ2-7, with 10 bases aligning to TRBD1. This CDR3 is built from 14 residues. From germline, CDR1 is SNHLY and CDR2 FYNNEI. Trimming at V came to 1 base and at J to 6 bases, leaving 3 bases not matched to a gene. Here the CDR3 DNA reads TGTGCCAGCAGTGAAGGGGACAGGGGCGCCGAGCAGTACTTC. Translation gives CASSEGDRGAEQYF.

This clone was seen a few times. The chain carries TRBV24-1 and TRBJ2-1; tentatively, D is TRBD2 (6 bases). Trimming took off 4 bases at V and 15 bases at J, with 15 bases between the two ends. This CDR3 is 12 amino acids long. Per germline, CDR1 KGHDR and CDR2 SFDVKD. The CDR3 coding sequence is TGTGCCACCAGTGAAACGTTAGCGGCGGGGTTCTTC. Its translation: CATSETLAAGFF.

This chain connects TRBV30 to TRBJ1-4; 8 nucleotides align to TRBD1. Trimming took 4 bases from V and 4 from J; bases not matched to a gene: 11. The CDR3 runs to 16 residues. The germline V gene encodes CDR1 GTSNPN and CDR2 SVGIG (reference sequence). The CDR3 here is CAWTALGQAGNEKLFF. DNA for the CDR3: TGTGCCTGGACCGCCTTGGGACAGGCCGGTAATGAAAAACTGTTTTTT.

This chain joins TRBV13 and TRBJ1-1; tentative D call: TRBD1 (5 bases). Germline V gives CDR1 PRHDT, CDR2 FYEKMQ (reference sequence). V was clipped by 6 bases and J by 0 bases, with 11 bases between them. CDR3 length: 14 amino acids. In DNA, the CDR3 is TGTGCCAGCAGGGACATTACAGTGAACACTGAAGCTTTCTTT. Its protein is CASRDITVNTEAFF.

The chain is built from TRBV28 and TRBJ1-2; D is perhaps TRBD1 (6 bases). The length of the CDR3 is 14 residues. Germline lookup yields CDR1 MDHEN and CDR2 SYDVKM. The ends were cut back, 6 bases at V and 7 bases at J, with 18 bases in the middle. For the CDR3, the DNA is TGTGCCAGCAGACCACCTGACAGGTCGGGTGGCTACACCTTC. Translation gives CASRPPDRSGGYTF.

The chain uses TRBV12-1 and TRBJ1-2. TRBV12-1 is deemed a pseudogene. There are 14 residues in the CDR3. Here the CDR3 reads CASRPRVQDCGYTF. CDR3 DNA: TGTGCCAGCAGACCGCGAGTGCAGGACTGTGGCTACACCTTC.

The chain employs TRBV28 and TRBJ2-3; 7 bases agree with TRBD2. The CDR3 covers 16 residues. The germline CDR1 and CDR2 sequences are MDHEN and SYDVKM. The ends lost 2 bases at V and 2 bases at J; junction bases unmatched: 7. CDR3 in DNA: TGTGCCAGCAGTTTAACGGCTAGCGGAGACACAGATACGCAGTATTTT. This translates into CASSLTASGDTDTQYF. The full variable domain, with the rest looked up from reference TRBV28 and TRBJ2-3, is DVKVTQSSRYLVKRTGEKVFLECVQDMDHENMFWYRQDPGLGLRLIYFSYDVKMKEKGDIPEGYSVSREKKERFSLILESASTNQTSMYLCASSLTASGDTDTQYFGPGTRLTVL.

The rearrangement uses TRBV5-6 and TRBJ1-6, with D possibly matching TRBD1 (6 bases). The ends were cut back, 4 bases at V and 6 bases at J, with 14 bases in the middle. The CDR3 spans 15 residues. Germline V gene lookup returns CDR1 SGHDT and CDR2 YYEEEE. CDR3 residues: CASSLATGGNSPLHF. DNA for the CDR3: TGTGCCAGCAGCCTGGCGACAGGCGGTAATTCACCCCTCCACTTT.

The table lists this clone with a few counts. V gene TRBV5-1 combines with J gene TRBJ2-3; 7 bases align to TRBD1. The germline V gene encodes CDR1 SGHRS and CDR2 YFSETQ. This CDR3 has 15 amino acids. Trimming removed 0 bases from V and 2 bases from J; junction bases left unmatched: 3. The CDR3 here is CASSLAGQLTDTQYF. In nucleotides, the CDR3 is TGCGCCAGCAGCTTGGCGGGACAGCTCACAGATACGCAGTATTTT.

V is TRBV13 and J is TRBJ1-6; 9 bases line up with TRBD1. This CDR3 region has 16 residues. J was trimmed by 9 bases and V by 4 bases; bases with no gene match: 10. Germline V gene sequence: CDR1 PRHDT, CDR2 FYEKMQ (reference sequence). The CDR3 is CASSSRDRVTISPLHF. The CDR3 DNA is TGTGCCAGCAGCTCCCGGGACAGGGTGACGATTTCACCCCTCCACTTT.

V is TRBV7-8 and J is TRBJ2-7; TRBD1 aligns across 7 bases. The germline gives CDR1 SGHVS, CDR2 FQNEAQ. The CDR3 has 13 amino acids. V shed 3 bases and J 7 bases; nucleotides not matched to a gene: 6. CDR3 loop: CASSLTGWWEQYF. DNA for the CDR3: TGTGCCAGCAGCTTGACAGGGTGGTGGGAGCAGTACTTC.

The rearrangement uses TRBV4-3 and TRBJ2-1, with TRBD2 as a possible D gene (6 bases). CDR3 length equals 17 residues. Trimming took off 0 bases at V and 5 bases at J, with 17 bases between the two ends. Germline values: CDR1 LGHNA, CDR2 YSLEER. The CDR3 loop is CASSQDRRLGEDNEQFF. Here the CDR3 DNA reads TGCGCCAGCAGCCAAGATCGTCGACTAGGTGAAGACAATGAGCAGTTCTTC.

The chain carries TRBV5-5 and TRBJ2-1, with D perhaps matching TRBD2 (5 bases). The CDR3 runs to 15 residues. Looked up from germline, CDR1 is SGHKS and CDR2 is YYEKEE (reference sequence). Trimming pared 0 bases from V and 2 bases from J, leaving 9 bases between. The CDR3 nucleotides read TGTGCCAGCAGCTTGGAGACTACACCCTACAATGAGCAGTTCTTC. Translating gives CASSLETTPYNEQFF.

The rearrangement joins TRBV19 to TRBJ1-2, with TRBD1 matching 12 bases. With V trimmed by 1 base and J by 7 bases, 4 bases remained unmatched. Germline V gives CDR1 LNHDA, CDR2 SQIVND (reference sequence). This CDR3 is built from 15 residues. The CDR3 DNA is TGTGCCAGTAGTATAGGAGGGACAGGGGGCAGTGGCTACACCTTC. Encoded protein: CASSIGGTGGSGYTF.

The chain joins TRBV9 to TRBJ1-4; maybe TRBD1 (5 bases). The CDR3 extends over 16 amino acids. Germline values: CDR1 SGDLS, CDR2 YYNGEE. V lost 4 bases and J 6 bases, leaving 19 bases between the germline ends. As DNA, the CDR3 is TGTGCCAGCAGCCCAGCAAGGGGTAGTTTTGATGAAAAACTGTTTTTT. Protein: CASSPARGSFDEKLFF. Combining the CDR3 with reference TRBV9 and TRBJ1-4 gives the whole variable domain DSGVTQTPKHLITATGQRVTLRCSPRSGDLSVYWYQQSLDQGLQFLIQYYNGEERAKGNILERFSAQQFPDLHSELNLSSLELGDSALYFCASSPARGSFDEKLFFGSGTQLSVL.

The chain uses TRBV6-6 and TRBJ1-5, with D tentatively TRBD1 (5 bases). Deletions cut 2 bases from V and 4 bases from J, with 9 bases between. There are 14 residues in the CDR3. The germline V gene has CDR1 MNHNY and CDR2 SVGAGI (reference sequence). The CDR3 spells CASSYGTPNQPQHF. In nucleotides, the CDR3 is TGTGCCAGCAGTTACGGGACTCCAAATCAGCCCCAGCATTTT.

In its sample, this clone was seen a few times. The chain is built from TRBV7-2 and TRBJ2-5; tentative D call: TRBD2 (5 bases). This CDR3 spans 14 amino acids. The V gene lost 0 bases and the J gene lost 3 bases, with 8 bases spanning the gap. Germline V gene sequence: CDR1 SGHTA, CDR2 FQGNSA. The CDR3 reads CASSLAVGEETQYF. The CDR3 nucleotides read TGTGCCAGCAGCTTAGCGGTGGGAGAAGAGACCCAGTACTTC.

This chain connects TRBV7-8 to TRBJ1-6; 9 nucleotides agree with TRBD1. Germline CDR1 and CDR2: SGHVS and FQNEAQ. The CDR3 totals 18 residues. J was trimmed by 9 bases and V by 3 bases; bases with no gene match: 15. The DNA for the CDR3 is TGTGCCAGCAGCTTCTTGGGGTCCGGGACAGGGCTATCTTCACCCCTCCACTTT. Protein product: CASSFLGSGTGLSSPLHF. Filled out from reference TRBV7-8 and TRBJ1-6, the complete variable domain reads GAGVSQSPRYKVAKRGQDVALRCDPISGHVSLFWYQQALGQGPEFLTYFQNEAQLDKSGLPSDRFFAERPEGSVSTLKIQRTQQEDSAVYLCASSFLGSGTGLSSPLHFGNGTRLTVT.

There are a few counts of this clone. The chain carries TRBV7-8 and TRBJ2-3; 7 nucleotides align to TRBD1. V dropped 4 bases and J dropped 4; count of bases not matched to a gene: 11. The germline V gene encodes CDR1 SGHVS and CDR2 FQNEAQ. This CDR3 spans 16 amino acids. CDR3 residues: CASSSFGTVRADTQYF. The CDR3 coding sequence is TGTGCCAGCAGCTCCTTCGGGACAGTGAGGGCAGATACGCAGTATTTT.

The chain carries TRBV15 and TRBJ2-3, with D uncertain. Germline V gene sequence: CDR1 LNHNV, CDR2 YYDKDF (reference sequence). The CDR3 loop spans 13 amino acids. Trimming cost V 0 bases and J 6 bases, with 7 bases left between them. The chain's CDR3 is CATSRDPFDTQYF. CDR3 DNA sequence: TGTGCCACCAGCAGAGACCCCTTTGATACGCAGTATTTT.